What follows is one TCR beta chain and its context. This CDR3 is built from 15 residues. Germline CDR1 reads MGHRA; CDR2 reads YSYEKL. Trimming left V 1 base short and J 7 bases short, with 14 bases between. The data were obtained in a study of technical replicates of blood from a few donors. The repertoire was sequenced with immunoSEQ multiplex PCR; TCRdb's copy has only in-frame clones and lacks some. Counted here are tens of thousands of clones, over 90% occurring once; the ten biggest clones make up around 0.3%. The chain combines TRBV4-1 with TRBJ2-1; D remains ambiguous. The source is a human donor in good health. Sequencing was performed on T cells isolated from PBMCs. Here the CDR3 reads CASSQGYGVANEQFF. The CDR3 nucleotides read TGCGCCAGCAGCCAAGGGTACGGAGTGGCAAATGAGCAGTTCTTC.